The clone carrying this TCR beta chain was counted only a few times. Its antigen is still unknown. The record originates from a study of naive and memory T cell subsets. The library had UMIs added by 3' ligation of an oligonucleotide to TCR cDNA. Study-wide results and limits: The RNA method is potentially sensitive to activation and differentiation changes.

Germline V CDR1 and CDR2: MDHEN, SYDVKM. Trimming cost V 8 bases and J 7 bases, with 18 bases left between them. The CDR3 consists of 14 residues. Ligated cDNA underwent four rounds of PCR with nested alpha and beta constant region primers and SP2. TCRdb analysed the 5' RACE reads with MiXCR anew, one entry per CDR3 protein. The sample holds fewer than 40,000 distinct CDR3 sequences; 16% are singletons and the top ten take 2% to 3%. The V and J genes are TRBV28 and TRBJ1-3, with D maybe TRBD1 (5 bases). The sequence came from a female donor in good health. This CDR3 is CASFNEGALNTIYF. Written as DNA, the CDR3 is TGTGCCAGCTTTAATGAAGGGGCTCTGAACACCATATATTTT.